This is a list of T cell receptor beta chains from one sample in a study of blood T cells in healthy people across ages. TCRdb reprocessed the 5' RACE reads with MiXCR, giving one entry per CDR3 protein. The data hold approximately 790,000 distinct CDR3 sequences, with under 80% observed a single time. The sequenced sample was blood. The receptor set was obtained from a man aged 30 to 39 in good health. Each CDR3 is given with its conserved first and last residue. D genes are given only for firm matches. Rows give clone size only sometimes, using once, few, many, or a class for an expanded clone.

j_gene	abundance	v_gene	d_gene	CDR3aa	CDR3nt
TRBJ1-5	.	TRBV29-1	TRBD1	CSAGTGGQGQPQHF	TGCAGCGCCGGGACAGGGGGACAGGGTCAGCCCCAGCATTTT
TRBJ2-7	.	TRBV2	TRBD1	CASRKQGATYEQYF	TGTGCCAGCAGGAAACAGGGGGCGACCTACGAGCAGTACTTC
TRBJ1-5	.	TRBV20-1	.	CSAGGGDQPQHF	TGCAGTGCTGGGGGGGGCGATCAGCCCCAGCATTTT
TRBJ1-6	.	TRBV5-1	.	CASSLAGNANSPLHF	TGCGCCAGCAGCTTGGCCGGAAATGCGAATTCACCCCTCCACTTT
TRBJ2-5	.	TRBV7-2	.	CASSPMRAWETQYF	TGTGCCAGCAGCCCCATGAGGGCGTGGGAGACCCAGTACTTC
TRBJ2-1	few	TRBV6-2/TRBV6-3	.	CAGRTGSSYNEQFF	TGTGCCGGCAGAACAGGGAGCTCCTACAATGAGCAGTTCTTC
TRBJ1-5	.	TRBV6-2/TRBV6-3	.	CASSYTTASNQPQHF	TGTGCCAGCAGTTACACGACGGCTAGCAATCAGCCCCAGCATTTT
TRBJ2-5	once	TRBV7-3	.	CASSPFGGQGETQYF	TGTGCCAGCAGCCCTTTTGGGGGGCAGGGAGAGACCCAGTACTTC
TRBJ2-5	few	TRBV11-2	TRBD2	CASSSGGARQETQYF	TGTGCCAGCAGCTCGGGAGGGGCTAGGCAAGAGACCCAGTACTTC
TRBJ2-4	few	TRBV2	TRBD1	CASRKGGQDTDIQYF	TGTGCCAGCAGGAAGGGGGGACAGGATACGGACATTCAGTACTTC
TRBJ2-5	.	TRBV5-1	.	CASIRLGPPVTGQETQYF	TGCGCCAGCATCCGGTTAGGGCCCCCTGTGACGGGCCAAGAGACCCAGTACTTC
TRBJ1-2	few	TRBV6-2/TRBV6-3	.	CASSSYYGYTF	TGTGCCAGCAGTTCCTACTATGGCTACACCTTC
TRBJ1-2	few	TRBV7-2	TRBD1	CASSGGTGSTNYGYTF	TGTGCCAGCAGCGGGGGGACAGGATCAACTAACTATGGCTACACCTTC
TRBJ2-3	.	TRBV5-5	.	CASSIRHSDTQYF	TGTGCCAGCAGCATCAGGCACTCAGATACGCAGTATTTT
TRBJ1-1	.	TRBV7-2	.	CASSLVRILGDTEAFF	TGTGCCAGCAGCTTGGTTCGCATTTTAGGAGACACTGAAGCTTTCTTT
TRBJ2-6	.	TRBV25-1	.	CASSEGASGANVLTF	TGTGCCAGCAGTGAAGGTGCTTCTGGGGCCAACGTCCTGACTTTC
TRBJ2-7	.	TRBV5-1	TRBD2	CASSYRSGGASEQYF	TGCGCCAGCAGCTACCGTAGCGGGGGGGCAAGCGAGCAGTACTTC
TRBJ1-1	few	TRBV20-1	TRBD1	CSADRGGNTEAFF	TGCAGTGCGGACAGGGGCGGGAACACTGAAGCTTTCTTT
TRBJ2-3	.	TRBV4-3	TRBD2	CASSQETSGGTDTQYF	TGCGCCAGCAGCCAAGAGACTAGCGGGGGCACAGATACGCAGTATTTT
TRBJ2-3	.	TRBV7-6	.	CAGSLGGDTQYF	TGTGCCGGCAGCTTGGGTGGGGATACGCAGTATTTT
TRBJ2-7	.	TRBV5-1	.	CASSWAGTRYEQYF	TGCGCCAGCAGCTGGGCCGGGACAAGATACGAGCAGTACTTC
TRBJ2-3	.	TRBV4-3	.	CASSTLYGENTDTQYF	TGCGCCAGCAGCACCCTTTATGGGGAGAACACAGATACGCAGTATTTT
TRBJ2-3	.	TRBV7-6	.	CASQSTDTQYF	TGTGCCAGCCAGAGCACAGATACGCAGTATTTT
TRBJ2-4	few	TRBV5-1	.	CASSLELGADIQYF	TGCGCCAGCAGCTTGGAGTTGGGAGCAGACATTCAGTACTTC